This T cell receptor (beta chain) emerged from a study of post-analysis software for immune sequencing data. Notes on the study in general: Batch-matched samples strongly co-clustered by F measure. With TRBV5-6, TRBV5-1 and TRBV20-1 included, about 5 TRBV segments were more frequent in patients than in controls.

Built from TCR beta cDNA, the libraries had unique molecular identifiers in them. TCRdb fed the PCR reads into MiXCR, producing one record per CDR3 protein. In the table there are approximately 730,000 distinct CDR3 sequences, around 46% of which are singletons. The table lists this clonotype with a few counts. Its antigen is unidentified. V was pared by 6 bases and J by 1 base, with 8 bases of the junction left unmatched. The CDR3 has 14 residues. Germline loops: CDR1 DFQATT, CDR2 SNEGSKA (reference sequence). Sequenced input: blood. This rearrangement joins TRBV20-1 to TRBJ2-5; 7 positions match TRBD1. This TCR was recovered from a girl between 10 and 17 years old with multiple sclerosis. CDR3 DNA: TGCAGTGCGTCGCCGGGACAGCTCCAAGAGACCCAGTACTTC. Protein: CSASPGQLQETQYF.